Each of the 15 T cell receptor beta chains below was sequenced from the same sample in a study of OX40 agonist ivuxolimab in advanced cancers. Sequencing used immunoSEQ multiplex PCR; TCRdb keeps in-frame clones, though not all of them. Among fewer than 100,000 clones listed, about four fifths were seen once. The sample consisted of CD4+ or CD8+ T cells sorted from blood, taken in a trial of the OX40 agonist ivuxolimab. These receptors all come from an adult with an advanced solid tumor such as melanoma, head and neck, liver or kidney cancer.

The CDR3: CASRSSSGAQGYTF. The CDR3 nucleotides read TGTGCAAGTCGTTCCTCGTCAGGGGCCCAGGGCTACACCTTC. This chain joins TRBV12-2 and TRBJ1-2; TRBD1, the D gene given by the table, was not confirmed from the DNA. TRBV12-2 is classified as a pseudogene. The CDR3 length is 14 residues.

CDR3 sequence: CASSLGRLNTEAFF. The CDR3, as DNA: TGTGCCAGCAGCTTAGGTAGACTGAACACTGAAGCTTTCTTT. The chain links TRBV13 to TRBJ1-1; D is unclear. Germline V gene sequence: CDR1 PRHDT, CDR2 FYEKMQ (reference sequence). The V end was cut by 0 bases, the J end by 0 bases, with 5 bases between. CDR3 length: 14 residues.

The chain couples TRBV9 to TRBJ2-7; no reliable D call. This CDR3 contains 13 residues. Trimming took 0 bases from V and 1 from J, leaving 5 bases between them. Germline CDR1 SGDLS, CDR2 YYNGEE. Here the CDR3 reads CASSVDGSYEQYF. DNA for the CDR3: TGTGCCAGCAGCGTAGACGGTTCCTACGAGCAGTACTTC. Based on the CDR3 plus reference TRBV9 and TRBJ2-7, the full variable domain is DSGVTQTPKHLITATGQRVTLRCSPRSGDLSVYWYQQSLDQGLQFLIQYYNGEERAKGNILERFSAQQFPDLHSELNLSSLELGDSALYFCASSVDGSYEQYFGPGTRLTVT.

This sequence joins TRBV28 and TRBJ2-7, with D hard to call. Looked up from germline, CDR1 is MDHEN and CDR2 is SYDVKM. The CDR3 is 13 amino acids. V lost 6 bases, J lost 0 bases, and 9 bases lay in between. In nucleotides, the CDR3 is TGTGCCAGCAGGCGAAGTCGCTCCTACGAGCAGTACTTC. It codes for CASRRSRSYEQYF.

This clone was observed many times. V and J are TRBV5-4 and TRBJ1-1, with D perhaps TRBD1 (5 bases). Germline CDR1 SGHNT, CDR2 YYREEE (reference sequence). V lost 4 bases to trimming and J lost 2 bases, with 12 bases between them. The CDR3 sequence is 14 residues long. CDR3 bases: TGTGCCAGCAGCCACCGGGACTATAACACTGAAGCTTTCTTT. This encodes CASSHRDYNTEAFF.

This clone was observed a single time. This rearrangement joins TRBV28 to TRBJ2-1; a possible D gene is TRBD2 (5 bases). CDR1 MDHEN and CDR2 SYDVKM come from the germline V gene. V was clipped by 5 bases and J by 0 bases, with 14 bases between them. The CDR3 sequence is 16 residues long. The CDR3 coding sequence is TGTGCCAGCAGTCTTTCGGGCACTAGCTCCTACAATGAGCAGTTCTTC. Amino acid sequence: CASSLSGTSSYNEQFF. Combining the CDR3 with reference TRBV28 and TRBJ2-1 gives the whole variable domain DVKVTQSSRYLVKRTGEKVFLECVQDMDHENMFWYRQDPGLGLRLIYFSYDVKMKEKGDIPEGYSVSREKKERFSLILESASTNQTSMYLCASSLSGTSSYNEQFFGPGTRLTVL.

This chain connects TRBV4-2 to TRBJ1-5; D remains unclear. From germline, CDR1 is LGHNA and CDR2 YNFKEQ. V was trimmed by 0 bases and J by 5 bases, leaving 14 bases between them. The length of the CDR3 is 16 residues. CDR3 in amino acids: CASSQEPIPKDQPQHF. The CDR3 region has the DNA TGTGCCAGCAGCCAAGAACCCATACCTAAAGATCAGCCCCAGCATTTT.

The chain is built from TRBV4-3 and TRBJ1-6, with no clear D. The CDR3 sequence is 14 residues long. V was cut by 1 base and J by 7 bases, with 8 bases left in between. The germline V gene encodes CDR1 LGHNA and CDR2 YSLEER. CDR3 sequence (DNA): TGCGCCAGCAGCCAAGGTCAGGAGAATTCACCCCTCCACTTT. Its protein is CASSQGQENSPLHF.

The rearrangement links TRBV7-9 to TRBJ2-7; 7 nucleotides match TRBD1. The CDR3 spans 16 residues. J lost 2 bases, V lost 4 bases, and 11 bases had no gene match. Germline loops: CDR1 SEHNR, CDR2 FQNEAQ (reference sequence). The CDR3 DNA sequence: TGTGCCAGCAGCTCGTCGGGACAGCCCTCTCCCTACGAGCAGTACTTC. Translation: CASSSSGQPSPYEQYF.

V usage is TRBV7-9 and J usage is TRBJ2-5, with 8 bases aligning to TRBD2. CDR3 size: 14 residues. V shed 6 bases and J 1 base; nucleotides not matched to a gene: 4. From germline, CDR1 is SEHNR and CDR2 FQNEAQ (reference sequence). CDR3: CASSPTSGQETQYF. The CDR3 coding sequence is TGTGCCAGCAGTCCCACTAGCGGCCAAGAGACCCAGTACTTC. The variable domain in full, completed from reference TRBV7-9 and TRBJ2-5, reads DTGVSQNPRHKITKRGQNVTFRCDPISEHNRLYWYRQTLGQGPEFLTYFQNEAQLEKSRLLSDRFSAERPKGSFSTLEIQRTEQGDSAMYLCASSPTSGQETQYFGPGTRLLVL.

V is TRBV28 and J is TRBJ1-1; D may be TRBD1 (5 bases). V dropped 2 bases and J dropped 7 bases, with 11 bases sitting between them. The V gene's germline CDR1 is MDHEN and CDR2 SYDVKM. The CDR3 runs to 13 residues. For the CDR3, the DNA is TGTGCCAGCAGTTTACACGGGGCTGGTGAAGCTTTCTTT. Its protein is CASSLHGAGEAFF.

There are a few counts of this clone. V and J are TRBV6-5 and TRBJ2-5, with D maybe TRBD2 (6 bases). CDR3 length: 12 amino acids. Germline V gene sequence: CDR1 MNHEY, CDR2 SVGAGI. Deletions cut 6 bases from V and 5 bases from J, with 10 bases between. CDR3 nucleotide sequence: TGTGCCAGCAGGGTAGGGAGGGAGACCCAGTACTTC. Its translation: CASRVGRETQYF.

This clone was found a few times. The chain uses TRBV19 and TRBJ2-2; 11 bases fit TRBD2. V was clipped by 6 bases and J by 6 bases; unmatched bases: 15. Germline V CDR1 and CDR2: LNHDA, SQIVND (reference sequence). This CDR3 region has 18 residues. The CDR3 DNA sequence: TGTGCCAGTAGACGGCTAGCGGGAGGTTCACTAACAGCCGGGGAGCTGTTTTTT. This sequence encodes CASRRLAGGSLTAGELFF.

CDR3 bases: TGTGCCAGCAGCCAATCATACAGCACCTACGAGCAGTACTTC. As protein: CASSQSYSTYEQYF. V usage is TRBV11-1 and J usage is TRBJ2-7; no clear D. CDR3 length: 14 residues. Germline V CDR1 and CDR2: SGHAT, FQDESV (reference sequence). Trimming pared 5 bases from V and 2 bases from J, leaving 13 bases between.

This chain joins TRBV18 and TRBJ2-6; TRBD1 matches 11 bases. CDR3 length: 18 amino acids. V lost 4 bases, J lost 1 base, and 6 bases stayed unmatched. Per the germline V gene, CDR1 is KGHSH and CDR2 is LQKENI. DNA of the CDR3: TGTGCCAGCTCACTTTGGGACAGGGGGAAATCTGGGGCCAACGTCCTGACTTTC. This codes for CASSLWDRGKSGANVLTF. The full variable domain, its missing parts supplied by reference TRBV18 and TRBJ2-6, is NAGVMQNPRHLVRRRGQEARLRCSPMKGHSHVYWYRQLPEEGLKFMVYLQKENIIDESGMPKERFSAEFPKEGPSILRIQQVVRGDSAAYFCASSLWDRGKSGANVLTFGAGSRLTVL.